A selection of T cell receptor beta chains follows, all from one sample in a study of blood T cell repertoires in COVID-19. Only in-frame clones appear in the TCRdb table, and some are missing; sequencing was by immunoSEQ multiplex PCR. The sample has fewer than 300,000 clones, approximately 86% seen once; the top ten hold over 7.5%. Sequenced sample: peripheral blood. These receptor sequences come from a man in his forties or fifties who had recovered from COVID-19. The CDR3 runs from the conserved cysteine through the conserved F or W. The D gene is left open where the match is weak. Only some rows state a clone size, as once, few, many or a class for expanded clones.

clone_size j_call v_call d_call cdr3_aa cdr3_nt
. TRBJ1-5 TRBV7-2 . CASSLGAASNQPQHF TGTGCCAGCAGCTTGGGGGCCGCTAGCAATCAGCCCCAGCATTTT
. TRBJ2-3 TRBV9 TRBD2 CASSAYGLAAGLSDTQYF TGTGCCAGCAGCGCTTATGGACTAGCGGCGGGTTTGTCAGATACGCAGTATTTT
. TRBJ2-7 TRBV27 . CASSFSSADPYEQYF TGTGCCAGCAGTTTTTCCTCTGCAGATCCCTACGAGCAGTACTTC
. TRBJ2-7 TRBV5-4 . CASSLLASEQYF TGTGCCAGCAGCTTGTTGGCCTCCGAGCAGTACTTC
. TRBJ1-3 TRBV29-1 . CSVDSRNTIYF TGCAGCGTGGACAGTCGAAACACCATATATTTT
. TRBJ1-4 TRBV7-9 . CASGGTATNEKLFF TGTGCCAGCGGGGGGACGGCAACTAATGAAAAACTGTTTTTT
. TRBJ2-2 TRBV27 TRBD2 CASSSPSGRNTGELFF TGTGCCAGCAGTTCCCCTAGCGGGAGGAACACCGGGGAGCTGTTTTTT
. TRBJ2-3 TRBV10-3 TRBD2 CAISTLAGASTDTQYF TGTGCCATCAGTACACTAGCGGGGGCCTCCACAGATACGCAGTATTTT
. TRBJ1-2 TRBV6-5 TRBD1 CASSLEGTGLYGYTF TGTGCCAGCAGTTTAGAGGGGACAGGGCTCTATGGCTACACCTTC
. TRBJ2-1 TRBV5-4 TRBD1 CASRQTGGAYNEQFF TGTGCCAGCAGACAGACAGGGGGCGCCTACAATGAGCAGTTCTTC
. TRBJ2-1 TRBV2 TRBD1 CASRNNRGSSYNEQFF TGTGCCAGCAGGAACAACAGGGGGAGCTCCTACAATGAGCAGTTCTTC
. TRBJ2-7 TRBV9 . CASSVEDSSYEQYF TGTGCCAGCAGCGTAGAGGACTCCTCCTACGAGCAGTACTTC
once TRBJ2-3 TRBV4-3 TRBD2 CASSQVAGGRDTDTQYF TGCGCCAGCAGCCAGGTAGCGGGGGGGCGTGACACAGATACGCAGTATTTT
. TRBJ2-7 TRBV10-3 TRBD1 CAIRPTGTGHYEQYF TGTGCCATCAGGCCGACCGGGACAGGTCACTACGAGCAGTACTTC
. TRBJ1-5 TRBV6-5 . CASSHQGKNQPQHF TGTGCCAGCAGCCACCAGGGCAAGAATCAGCCCCAGCATTTT
. TRBJ2-7 TRBV5-1 TRBD1 CASSLGQGTSSYEQYF TGCGCCAGCAGCTTGGGACAGGGGACTTCATCCTACGAGCAGTACTTC
once TRBJ2-1 TRBV5-1 TRBD2 CASSLAGGPFHEQFF TGCGCCAGCAGCTTGGCGGGAGGGCCGTTCCATGAGCAGTTCTTC